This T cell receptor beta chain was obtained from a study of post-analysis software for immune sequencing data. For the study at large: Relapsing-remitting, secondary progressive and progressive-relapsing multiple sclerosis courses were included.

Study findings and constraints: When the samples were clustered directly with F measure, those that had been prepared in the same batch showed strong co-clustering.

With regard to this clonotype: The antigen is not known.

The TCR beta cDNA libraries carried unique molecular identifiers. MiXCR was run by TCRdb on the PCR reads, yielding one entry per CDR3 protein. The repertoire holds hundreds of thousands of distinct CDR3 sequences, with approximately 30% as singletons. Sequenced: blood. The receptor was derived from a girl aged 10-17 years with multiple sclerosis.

DNA for the CDR3: TGCAGCGTTACCGGGACGGACGCTCGAGAGACCCAGTACTTC. Translation: CSVTGTDARETQYF. V gene TRBV29-1 combines with J gene TRBJ2-5; D tentatively fits TRBD1 or TRBD2 (5 bases each). Germline V CDR1 and CDR2: SQVTM, ANQGSEA. Trimming left V 5 bases short and J 4 bases short, with 17 bases between. The CDR3 covers 14 residues.